A selection of T cell receptor beta chains follows, all from one sample in a study of shared clonotypes between healthy human individuals. Some clones are missing from TCRdb's copy, which holds only in-frame ones; the method was immunoSEQ multiplex PCR. The sample lists 490,000 or so clones; over 65% were seen once. Material: PBMCs. The receptors shown here come from a woman aged 35 to 49 in good health. Some clones in this sample may be carry-over from other donors' samples. Both conserved end residues are part of each CDR3. Fields, in order: J gene, V gene, D gene, CDR3 protein. D genes are given only for firm matches.

>TRBJ1-1|TRBV19|TRBD1
CASSIPDREGEAFF
>TRBJ2-1|TRBV27|NA
CASRREAADNEQFF
>TRBJ1-2|TRBV7-2|NA
CASSLAGTPDGYTF
>TRBJ1-4|TRBV18|NA
CASSPNSEKLFF
>TRBJ2-7|TRBV7-9|TRBD2
CASSLVGREVYEQYF
>TRBJ2-7|TRBV7-9|TRBD2
CASSRGLAGGRPYEQYF
>TRBJ2-3|TRBV6-5|NA
CASSQSTDTQYF
>TRBJ2-7|TRBV29-1|NA
CSVAEQGYEQYF
>TRBJ2-7|TRBV4-1|NA
CASSQAGRSYEQYF
>TRBJ2-4|TRBV7-2|NA
CASSSRDNKNIQYF
>TRBJ1-2|TRBV15|NA
CATSGKTGLANYGYTF
>TRBJ2-7|TRBV11-2|NA
CASSLVMGYEQYF
>TRBJ2-3|TRBV7-3|NA
CASSFGQGPLDTQYF
>TRBJ2-1|TRBV5-1|NA
CASSDVSGAYNEQFF
>TRBJ1-5|TRBV10-3|NA
CAISDKGGSNQPQHF
>TRBJ2-4|TRBV23-1|NA
CASSLERSSQNIQYF
>TRBJ2-3|TRBV14|TRBD2
CASSLTSGRADTQYF
>TRBJ1-1|TRBV6-1|TRBD1
CASSEPGQLTEAFF
>TRBJ2-1|TRBV19|NA
CASSMTGTGYNEQFF
>TRBJ1-2|TRBV14|NA
CASSQEQGENYGYTF
>TRBJ2-7|TRBV28|TRBD2
CASSRRASGIGTQYF
>TRBJ2-3|TRBV12-5|NA
CASGMTVGTDTQYF
>NA|TRBV14|NA
CASSRLGWDAYEQYF
>TRBJ2-7|TRBV28|NA
CASSLRFNNPYEQYF
>TRBJ1-1|TRBV4-1|NA
CASSQRPPAQGLTEAFF
>TRBJ2-7|TRBV30|NA
CAWSVSSYEQYF
>TRBJ1-3|TRBV6-6|NA
CASSRTGNSGNTIYF
>TRBJ2-2|TRBV9|NA
CASSVGGTGELFF
>TRBJ2-7|TRBV7-2|TRBD2
CASSLRREGLGEQYF
>TRBJ2-3|TRBV7-6|TRBD2
CASSPLAGGESTDTQYF
>TRBJ1-3|TRBV5-1|NA
CASSWGSGNTIYF
>TRBJ1-4|TRBV7-2|NA
CASSPQSLSNEKLFF
>TRBJ2-7|TRBV11-2|NA
CASSLDRLEQYF
>TRBJ2-7|TRBV7-2|TRBD2
CASSFMSGASYEQYF
>TRBJ2-7|TRBV18|NA
CASSPAAGSYEQYF
>TRBJ2-1|TRBV5-6|NA
CASSPTLQGSEQFF
>TRBJ1-1|TRBV7-8|TRBD1
CASQLRIRDRGHNTEAFF
>TRBJ2-7|TRBV30|NA
CAWSSGHRDSAYEQYF
>TRBJ1-2|TRBV9|NA
CASSPEVQAPHYGYTF
>TRBJ2-7|TRBV6-6|NA
CASSYSTNSRTYEQYF
>TRBJ2-6|TRBV18|NA
CASSPPLGSGANVLTF
>TRBJ1-4|TRBV19|NA
CASTPGTNNEKLFF
>TRBJ2-5|TRBV7-6|NA
CASSLPGPPYQETQYF
>TRBJ2-5|TRBV5-1|TRBD2
CASSLGPLGSGRQTQYF
>TRBJ2-7|TRBV5-1|TRBD1
CASSPTGEYEQYF
>NA|TRBV28|TRBD2
CASSLLLGASGMSSYEQYF
>TRBJ2-7|TRBV10-3|TRBD2
CAIGLAGTYEQYF